This entry is about one TCR beta chain. The data belong to a study of cytomegalovirus exposure and HLA in healthy donors. This PCR relied on a set of 60 Vbeta primers and 13 Jbeta primers. Data came from immunoSEQ multiplex PCR; TCRdb stores just in-frame clones and leaves some out. The sample includes about 160,000 clones, around 77% seen only once; the top ten take about 1.3%. V shed 6 bases and J 0 bases; nucleotides not matched to a gene: 11. The V gene's germline CDR1 is ENHRY and CDR2 SYGVKD. CDR3 length equals 20 residues. Donors consisted of healthy bone marrow donors. At the time of sampling, donors were nominally healthy, though unrecorded immune exposures were likely.

The clonotype was recovered from a man aged 60 to 75 in good health and CMV-seronegative. The rearrangement links TRBV10-3 to TRBJ2-1, with 16 bases lining up with TRBD2. The sample consisted of PBMCs. This chain's CDR3 is CAISAKGGLAGGSSYNEQFF. For the CDR3, the DNA is TGTGCCATCAGCGCCAAGGGGGGACTAGCGGGAGGGAGCTCCTACAATGAGCAGTTCTTC.